This TCR beta chain was retrieved from a study of T cells in Graves' hyperthyroidism and ophthalmopathy. Graves' hyperthyroidism showing no ophthalmopathy progression within 18 months was considered stable. Reasons for excluding patients were uncontrolled infection, other autoimmune disease, pregnancy or lactation. Together with thyroid ultrasound, orbital computed tomography, serum thyroxine and TRAb, clinical symptoms were used for diagnoses. With respect to this clonotype: Its antigen is undetermined.

Notes on the study in general: Blood also held most thyroid clonotypes expanded beyond 0.001.

What was amplified from RNA transcripts were TCR beta CDR3 regions. The HTBI primer set drove a first-round RT-PCR of the TCR CDR3. MiXCR, applied by TCRdb to the multiplex PCR reads, yields one record per CDR3 protein. The sample has approximately 590,000 distinct CDR3 sequences, 46% seen once. Sequenced: peripheral blood or thyroid tissue (not recorded which). The source is a woman under 30 with Graves' hyperthyroidism.

The CDR3 protein is CASSQVLGDNSPLHF. CDR3 nucleotide sequence: TGTGCCAGCAGCCAAGTTTTGGGAGATAATTCACCCCTCCACTTT. V usage is TRBV7-9 and J usage is TRBJ1-6; no clear D. Between the trimmed V and J ends, which lost 5 bases and 5 bases, there was a span of 13 bases. The V gene's germline CDR1 is SEHNR and CDR2 FQNEAQ (reference sequence). The CDR3 runs to 15 residues. Based on the CDR3 plus reference TRBV7-9 and TRBJ1-6, the full variable domain is DTGVSQNPRHKITKRGQNVTFRCDPISEHNRLYWYRQTLGQGPEFLTYFQNEAQLEKSRLLSDRFSAERPKGSFSTLEIQRTEQGDSAMYLCASSQVLGDNSPLHFGNGTRLTVT.